This TCR beta chain was documented in a study of regulatory T cells in long-lasting Graves disease. Time point denoted: newly diagnosed GD, antithyroid drugs for less than 3 months. PBMC RNA was the source of the TCR library. This clonotype was observed a handful of times. Through Arm-PCR of CDR3 regions and iRepertoire HTBI primers, TCR beta libraries were built. TCRdb analysed the multiplex PCR reads with MiXCR anew, one entry per CDR3 protein. The repertoire includes 500,000 or so distinct CDR3 sequences, approximately 16% of them detected once, and around a quarter sits in the top ten. With 6 bases removed from V and 7 bases from J, the gap between germline ends came to 16 bases. The CDR3 has 14 amino acids. CDR1 and CDR2 (germline): MNHEY, SVGEGT. This sample also appeared in a second study, on T cells in Graves' hyperthyroidism and ophthalmopathy.

The sequenced sample was peripheral blood mononuclear cells (PBMCs), obtained at new diagnosis, from a patient treated with antithyroid drugs. The chain employs TRBV6-2 or TRBV6-3 and TRBJ2-1; perhaps TRBD1 as D (6 bases). This TCR was recovered from a woman aged 35 to 59 with Graves disease. The CDR3 here is CASSGTGFWNEQFF. CDR3 DNA sequence: TGTGCCAGCAGCGGAACAGGGTTTTGGAATGAGCAGTTCTTC.